The clone carrying this T cell receptor beta chain was observed many times. The source of the sample is a study of regulatory T cells in long-lasting Graves disease. The authors built TCR beta libraries using iRepertoire HTBI primers and Arm-PCR of CDR3 regions. A single record per CDR3 protein comes from TCRdb applying MiXCR to the multiplex PCR reads. Of some 400,000 distinct CDR3 sequences in the sample, about 15% were seen once. Germline V gene lookup returns CDR1 SGHVS and CDR2 FQNEAQ. This CDR3 comprises 14 residues. V lost 6 bases to trimming and J lost 7 bases, with 19 bases between them. Time point meaning: newly diagnosed GD, antithyroid drugs for less than 3 months. After RNA was extracted from PBMCs, the TCR library was made from it. These data were also filed under a second study, of T cells in Graves' hyperthyroidism and ophthalmopathy.

The material sequenced was peripheral blood mononuclear cells (PBMCs), taken at new diagnosis, from a patient treated with antithyroid drugs. The origin of this receptor is a woman under 40 with Graves disease. The chain employs TRBV7-8 and TRBJ2-7; possibly TRBD2 for D (6 bases). CDR3 in DNA: TGTGCCAGCAGGGCCGGGAACACAGGAGGGGAGCAGTACTTC. It specifies CASRAGNTGGEQYF.